Listed here is a single T cell receptor (beta chain). Its antigen is currently not known. The record has no base qualities; no much larger clone is one base away. Inclusive of the bounding cysteine and phenylalanine, the CDR3 is 14 residues long. The entry retains the CDR3 DNA only, 42 bases that are in frame from base 1. V loses 6 bases at its end and J loses 4 bases; junction bases beyond the gene matches: 6. CDR1 and CDR2, looked up from the germline V gene (reference sequence), are LNHDA and SQIVND. This record belongs to a study of circulating tumor DNA in untreated peripheral T-cell lymphoma (dated by TCRdb to about 2021). General study outcomes and caveats: Tumor-specific clonotypes were identified in more than 75% of patients, from roughly nine tenths of baseline tissues and roughly 65% of baseline serum samples.

Libraries were built with the immunoSEQ multiplex PCR assay. TCRdb carries this immuneACCESS record with in-frame sequences only. Its versions omit some clonotypes, under half of them owing to an unresolved V gene in the studies checked, with the rest unexplained. Recorded for this sample are about 7,200 clones; approximately 75% of them occurred a single time. The ten top clones hold approximately 30% of the sample. Tumor-specific TCR clonotypes were identified by sequencing baseline tumor tissue collected before treatment. Next-generation sequencing of T-cell receptor sequences was used to monitor peripheral T-cell lymphoma patients receiving frontline treatment on a trial.

The origin of this receptor is a human donor with peripheral T-cell lymphoma. The sequence links TRBV19 to TRBJ2-1; TRBD2 lines up with 7 middle nucleotides. The specimen sequenced was tumor tissue. Read as DNA, the sequence is TGTGCCAGTAGAGCGCGGGGGTTTTACAATGAGCAGTTCTTC. It translates to CASRARGFYNEQFF. The entire variable domain, with the stretches around the CDR3 drawn from the reference TRBV19 and TRBJ2-1 proteins, is DGGITQSPKYLFRKEGQNVTLSCEQNLNHDAMYWYRQDPGQGLRLIYYSQIVNDFQKGDIAEGYSVSREKKESFPLTVTSAQKNPTAFYLCASRARGFYNEQFFGPGTRLTVL.